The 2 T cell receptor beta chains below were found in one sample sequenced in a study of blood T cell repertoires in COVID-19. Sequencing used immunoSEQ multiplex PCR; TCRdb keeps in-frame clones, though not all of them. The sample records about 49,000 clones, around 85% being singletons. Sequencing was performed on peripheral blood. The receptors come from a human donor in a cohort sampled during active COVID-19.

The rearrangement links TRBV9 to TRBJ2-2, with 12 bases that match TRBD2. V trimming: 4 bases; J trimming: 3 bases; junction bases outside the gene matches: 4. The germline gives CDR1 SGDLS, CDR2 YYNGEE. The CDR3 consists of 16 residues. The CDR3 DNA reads TGTGCCAGCAGCAGGGGGACTAGCGGGTACACCGGGGAGCTGTTTTTT. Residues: CASSRGTSGYTGELFF.

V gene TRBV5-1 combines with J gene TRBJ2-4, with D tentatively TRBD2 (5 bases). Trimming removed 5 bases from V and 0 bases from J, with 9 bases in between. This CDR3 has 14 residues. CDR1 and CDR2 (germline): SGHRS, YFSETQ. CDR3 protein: CASRPGLAKNIQYF. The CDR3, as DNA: TGCGCCAGCAGACCCGGACTAGCCAAAAACATTCAGTACTTC.